These 31 T cell receptor beta chains were sequenced from one sample in a study of OX40 agonist ivuxolimab in advanced cancers. Sequencing was performed with immunoSEQ multiplex PCR; in TCRdb, only in-frame clones are kept and a portion is missing. The sample consists of 60,000 to 90,000 clones, roughly 81% of them appearing once. The source was CD4+ or CD8+ T cells sorted from blood, collected in a trial of the OX40 agonist ivuxolimab. The receptors originated from an adult with an advanced solid tumor such as melanoma, head and neck, liver or kidney cancer.

CDR3 nucleotide sequence: TGTGCCAGCACCGAAACCCCCCCGCGCTATGGCTACACCTTC. Protein product: CASTETPPRYGYTF. The chain links TRBV11-2 to TRBJ1-2; D is uncertain. CDR1 SGHAT and CDR2 FQNNGV come from the germline V gene. The CDR3 is made up of 14 amino acids. Trimming took off 7 bases at V and 4 bases at J, with 16 bases between the two ends. Filled out from reference TRBV11-2 and TRBJ1-2, the complete variable domain reads EAGVAQSPRYKIIEKRQSVAFWCNPISGHATLYWYQQILGQGPKLLIQFQNNGVVDDSQLPKDRFSAERLKGVDSTLKIQPAKLEDSAVYLCASTETPPRYGYTFGSGTRLTVV.

This CDR3 is CATRLAEGEETQYF. The CDR3 DNA reads as TGTGCCACCAGACTAGCCGAAGGGGAAGAGACCCAGTACTTC. The chain uses TRBV10-3 and TRBJ2-5, with 7 bases lining up with TRBD2. The CDR3 has 14 amino acids. V dropped 10 bases and J dropped 3; count of bases not matched to a gene: 11. The germline CDR1 and CDR2 sequences are ENHRY and SYGVKD.

CDR3 DNA sequence: TGTGCCAGCAGTGACTCAGCGGGCTCCTACAATGAGCAGTTCTTC. Protein sequence: CASSDSAGSYNEQFF. This chain joins TRBV6-4 and TRBJ2-1; D may be TRBD2 (6 bases). The V gene's germline CDR1 is MRHNA and CDR2 SNTAGT. The V end lost 0 bases, the J end lost 0 bases, and 6 bases lay between the germline ends. The CDR3 spans 15 residues.

The chain carries TRBV27 and TRBJ1-2; no firm D call. Germline lookup yields CDR1 MNHEY and CDR2 SMNVEV (reference sequence). The CDR3 spans 13 residues. Deletions cut 8 bases from V and 2 bases from J, with 12 bases between. CDR3 in DNA: TGTGCCAGCGCTACGACGGGGAACTATGGCTACACCTTC. Amino acid sequence: CASATTGNYGYTF.

The chain joins TRBV29-1 to TRBJ1-2, with 9 bases lining up with TRBD1. From germline, CDR1 is SQVTM and CDR2 ANQGSEA. Trimming removed 7 bases from V and 4 bases from J; junction bases left unmatched: 10. This CDR3 comprises 14 residues. The CDR3 DNA sequence: TGCAGCGCTCTACAGGACAGGGGAGGCTATGGCTACACCTTC. Amino acid sequence: CSALQDRGGYGYTF.

A remark on this clone: The sample carries other DNA sequences with the same CDR3. The gene calls are TRBV6-5 and TRBJ1-1, with unresolved D. The CDR3 extends over 13 amino acids. Trimming removed 2 bases at V and 0 bases at J, with 4 bases between. Germline CDR1 and CDR2: MNHEY and SVGAGI. The chain's CDR3 is CASSYKVNTEAFF. The CDR3 DNA follows: TGTGCCAGCAGTTACAAGGTGAACACTGAAGCTTTCTTT.

In DNA, the CDR3 is TGCGCCAGCAGCTTAGGACTAATCGACAATGAGCAGTTCTTC. This encodes CASSLGLIDNEQFF. The chain is built from TRBV5-1 and TRBJ2-1, with a tentative D call TRBD2 (6 bases). This CDR3 spans 14 amino acids. Germline V gene lookup returns CDR1 SGHRS and CDR2 YFSETQ. Trimming took 2 bases from V and 5 from J, leaving 11 bases between them.

In nucleotides, the CDR3 is TGCGCCAGCAGCCAGACAGGGGGAAAAAATCAGCCCCAGCATTTT. This codes for CASSQTGGKNQPQHF. V gene TRBV4-1 combines with J gene TRBJ1-5; 9 bases agree with TRBD1. The CDR3 length is 15 residues. The V and J ends lost 3 bases and 4 bases, in that order; junction bases with no gene match: 4. Germline CDR1 and CDR2: MGHRA and YSYEKL.

This sequence joins TRBV14 and TRBJ2-7; 11 positions agree with TRBD2. V lost 5 bases to trimming and J lost 6 bases; unmatched junction nucleotides: 21. The germline V gene encodes CDR1 SGHDN and CDR2 FVKESK. The CDR3 covers 19 residues. The CDR3 loop is CASSDTAGLAAPGRREQYF. The CDR3 nucleotides are TGTGCCAGCAGCGACACCGCGGGACTAGCGGCTCCGGGGCGGCGCGAGCAGTACTTC.

J is TRBJ1-1 and V is TRBV10-3; 8 positions agree with TRBD1. Trimming took 5 bases from V and 1 from J; bases not matched to a gene: 6. This CDR3 is 15 amino acids long. The germline V gene has CDR1 ENHRY and CDR2 SYGVKD. CDR3 DNA: TGTGCCATCAGTTCCCCCGGGACAGGGAACACTGAAGCTTTCTTT. It codes for CAISSPGTGNTEAFF.

The chain links TRBV6-1 to TRBJ1-5, with 8 bases aligning to TRBD1. The CDR3 has 15 amino acids. Germline assignment: CDR1 MNHNS and CDR2 SASEGT. The ends lost 7 bases at V and 7 bases at J; junction bases unmatched: 12. The CDR3 here is CASTIVTGGGQPQHF. CDR3 bases: TGTGCCAGCACCATTGTTACAGGGGGGGGCCAGCCCCAGCATTTT.

This clone is a singleton in its sample. This chain uses TRBV2 with TRBJ1-1; D gene ambiguous. Germline CDR1 reads SNHLY; CDR2 reads FYNNEI. V was shortened by 7 bases and J by 1 base, with 10 bases between the two germline ends. This CDR3 is 13 amino acids long. The CDR3 is CASIFGSNTEAFF. Written as DNA, the CDR3 is TGTGCCAGCATCTTCGGCTCGAACACTGAAGCTTTCTTT.

This clone was counted a single time. The chain joins TRBV30 to TRBJ1-6; 8 nucleotides match TRBD1. The CDR3 is 15 amino acids. Germline assignment: CDR1 GTSNPN and CDR2 SVGIG (reference sequence). V shed 2 bases and J 10 bases; nucleotides not matched to a gene: 10. The CDR3 region has the DNA TGTGCCTGGAGTATTCGGACAGGGTCGGAGTCACCCCTCCACTTT. Translating gives CAWSIRTGSESPLHF. The full variable domain, in which reference TRBV30 and TRBJ1-6 provide the parts outside the CDR3, is SQTIHQWPATLVQPVGSPLSLECTVEGTSNPNLYWYRQAAGRGLQLLFYSVGIGQISSEVPQNLSASRPQDRQFILSSKKLLLSDSGFYLCAWSIRTGSESPLHFGNGTRLTVT.

The V and J genes are TRBV5-1 and TRBJ2-1, with a possible D match to TRBD2 (5 bases). This CDR3 has 16 amino acids. Germline values: CDR1 SGHRS, CDR2 YFSETQ. Trimming removed 0 bases from V and 0 bases from J, with 10 bases in between. CDR3 protein: CASSLGSSASYNEQFF. The DNA of the CDR3 is TGCGCCAGCAGCTTGGGAAGTAGCGCCTCCTACAATGAGCAGTTCTTC.

This clone came up a few times. The chain uses TRBV2 and TRBJ1-5; 9 nucleotides line up with TRBD1. With 4 bases clipped from V and 6 bases from J, the junction kept 4 bases outside the gene matches. This CDR3 is built from 14 residues. The germline CDR1 and CDR2 sequences are SNHLY and FYNNEI. DNA of the CDR3: TGTGCCAGCAGTGGAGGACAGGGGACTCAGCCCCAGCATTTT. This gives the protein CASSGGQGTQPQHF.

The rearrangement joins TRBV27 to TRBJ1-1; D is possibly TRBD1 (5 bases). The length of the CDR3 is 16 residues. V lost 0 bases to trimming and J lost 0 bases, with 11 bases between them. Germline V gene lookup returns CDR1 MNHEY and CDR2 SMNVEV (reference sequence). CDR3 in amino acids: CASSLSLTVMNTEAFF. The CDR3 DNA reads TGTGCCAGCAGTTTATCGCTGACAGTCATGAACACTGAAGCTTTCTTT.

The chain links TRBV6-6 to TRBJ1-1; D not resolved. The V end lost 2 bases, the J end lost 2 bases, and 12 bases lay between the germline ends. The CDR3 has 15 residues. Germline CDR1 is MNHNY and CDR2 is SVGAGI (reference sequence). The CDR3 nucleotides read TGTGCCAGCAGTTACGGGCGGGAAGCTAACACTGAAGCTTTCTTT. Encoded protein: CASSYGREANTEAFF.

The chain is built from TRBV5-1 and TRBJ1-3, with D hard to call. The germline V and J ends were trimmed by 0 bases and 0 bases, with 10 bases remaining between them. CDR1 SGHRS and CDR2 YFSETQ come from the germline V gene. The CDR3 contains 16 residues. In DNA, the CDR3 is TGCGCCAGCAGCTTGGCCGGACCGAGCTCTGGAAACACCATATATTTT. Translation: CASSLAGPSSGNTIYF.

The chain couples TRBV4-3 to TRBJ1-2; tentative D call: TRBD1 (6 bases). The germline V and J ends were trimmed by 3 bases and 4 bases, with 9 bases remaining between them. CDR3 length equals 13 residues. Germline V gene lookup returns CDR1 LGHNA and CDR2 YSLEER. CDR3 region: CASSQDSVYGYTF. The CDR3 nucleotides are TGCGCCAGCAGCCAGGACAGTGTCTATGGCTACACCTTC.

The V call is TRBV7-9, the J call TRBJ1-5; D unclear. Trimming pared 6 bases from V and 0 bases from J, leaving 6 bases between. The CDR3 sequence is 13 residues long. CDR1 and CDR2 from the germline V gene are SEHNR and FQNEAQ (reference sequence). The CDR3 protein is CASSRDSNQPQHF. DNA of the CDR3: TGTGCCAGCAGTCGAGATAGCAATCAGCCCCAGCATTTT.

This clone was observed a handful of times. The V call is TRBV5-1, the J call TRBJ2-3; a weak D match, TRBD2 (6 bases). This CDR3 is 18 amino acids long. Trimming shortened V by 0 bases and J by 2 bases, and 19 bases separated the two germline ends. Per the germline V gene, CDR1 is SGHRS and CDR2 is YFSETQ. The CDR3 DNA reads TGCGCCAGCAGCTTGGCCGGGTGGAGGGTCTCCCCCACAGATACGCAGTATTTT. Encoded protein: CASSLAGWRVSPTDTQYF.

Comment on this clone: The junction does not match germline at one end; this may be a read error. The V gene is TRBV20-1, the J gene TRBJ1-4, with a weak D call TRBD1 (5 bases). The length of the CDR3 is 11 residues. CDR1 and CDR2 from the germline V gene are DFQATT and SNEGSKA (reference sequence). CDR3 DNA sequence: TGTGTGGGGGGGGATAATGAAAAACTGTTTTTT. Its translation is CVGGDNEKLFF.

The chain has TRBV2 and TRBJ1-5; D gene uncertain. Germline V gene sequence: CDR1 SNHLY, CDR2 FYNNEI. V lost 4 bases to trimming and J lost 2 bases, with 12 bases between them. The CDR3 is made up of 15 amino acids. The CDR3 sequence: CASSVEGTGNQPQHF. The CDR3 nucleotides read TGTGCCAGCAGTGTGGAGGGAACGGGCAATCAGCCCCAGCATTTT.

This clone was observed a handful of times. The chain has TRBV6-5 and TRBJ1-5; perhaps TRBD1 as D (5 bases). Per the germline V gene, CDR1 is MNHEY and CDR2 is SVGAGI. The CDR3 covers 15 residues. V lost 6 bases to trimming and J lost 5 bases, with 17 bases between them. CDR3 loop: CASRHRRSGDQPQHF. The CDR3 nucleotides read TGTGCCAGCAGGCACAGGCGGTCGGGGGATCAGCCCCAGCATTTT.

V is TRBV12-5 and J is TRBJ2-3, with 8 positions matching TRBD2. V shed 2 bases and J 6 bases; nucleotides not matched to a gene: 16. Per germline, CDR1 LGHNT and CDR2 FRNRAP. The CDR3 runs to 18 residues. CDR3 protein: CASGLPLALGGVGDTQYF. The CDR3 DNA sequence: TGTGCTAGTGGTTTGCCCCTAGCTCTCGGGGGGGTTGGGGATACGCAGTATTTT.

Remarks on this clone: The junction differs from germline at one of its ends, possibly a read error. The genes are TRBV27 and TRBJ1-1; 7 bases are shared with TRBD1. Looked up from germline, CDR1 is MNHEY and CDR2 is SMNVEV (reference sequence). The CDR3 sequence is 15 residues long. The CDR3 region has the DNA TGTGCCAGCTATATTAGGGAGACAGGGAACCCTGAAGCTTTCTTT. Residues: CASYIRETGNPEAFF.

This chain joins TRBV4-1 and TRBJ1-3, with D perhaps matching TRBD1 (5 bases). The CDR3 runs to 17 residues. Germline V gene sequence: CDR1 MGHRA, CDR2 YSYEKL. Trimming pared 0 bases from V and 2 bases from J, leaving 14 bases between. Here the CDR3 reads CASSQDRGGGAGNTIYF. The CDR3 nucleotides are TGCGCCAGCAGCCAAGATCGGGGCGGGGGGGCTGGAAACACCATATATTTT.

The gene calls are TRBV15 and TRBJ2-1; D could derive from TRBD1 or TRBD2 (5 bases each). The CDR3 covers 14 residues. V lost 1 base to trimming and J lost 5 bases, with 9 bases between them. Germline CDR1 and CDR2: LNHNV and YYDKDF (reference sequence). CDR3 bases: TGTGCCACCAGCAGAGGAGGGGCAAACAATGAGCAGTTCTTC. This codes for CATSRGGANNEQFF.

The J gene is TRBJ2-7, the V gene TRBV6-5; 9 bases map to TRBD1. This CDR3 has 15 amino acids. V gave up 7 bases and J gave up 2 bases; unmatched junction bases: 9. The germline V gene has CDR1 MNHEY and CDR2 SVGAGI. In nucleotides, the CDR3 is TGTGCCAGCAACGAGGGACAGGGTCTGACCTACGAGCAGTACTTC. It is translated as CASNEGQGLTYEQYF.

This clone has only a few counts. The chain recombines TRBV14 with TRBJ1-2, with TRBD1 as a possible D gene (5 bases). The CDR3 runs to 16 residues. Trimming left V 4 bases short and J 4 bases short, with 19 bases between. Germline V CDR1 and CDR2: SGHDN, FVKESK. The CDR3 DNA reads TGTGCCAGCAGCCTAGGGGTGGCAGATTCGGGCTATGGCTACACCTTC. Translating gives CASSLGVADSGYGYTF.

The rearrangement uses TRBV7-8 and TRBJ2-5, with D perhaps matching TRBD1 or TRBD2 (5 bases each). The end of the DNA fits TRBJ2-7 better, so the J call may be wrong. This CDR3 spans 15 amino acids. Germline CDR1 and CDR2: SGHVS and FQNEAQ. As DNA, the CDR3 is TGTGCCAGCAGCCCGCCTGGGACCCGCTCCTACGAGCAGTACTTC. Its translation is CASSPPGTRSYEQYF.